The rows below give T cell receptor beta chains drawn from one sample of a study of blood T cells in healthy people across ages. TCRdb re-called the 5' RACE reads through MiXCR, storing one row per CDR3 protein. The profile shows roughly 650,000 distinct CDR3 sequences, about 30% of them singletons. Sample: blood. These receptors all stem from a woman over 75 in good health. Both conserved end residues are part of each CDR3. The D gene is left open where the match is weak. The size field is filled for only some rows; it gives once, few, many or a size class.

clone size: many; V gene: TRBV12-3/TRBV12-4; J gene: TRBJ1-5; D gene: .; CDR3 protein: CASRASQGNQPQHF; CDR3 DNA: TGTGCCAGCAGGGCTAGTCAGGGAAATCAGCCCCAGCATTTT
clone size: many; V gene: TRBV5-6; J gene: TRBJ2-3; D gene: .; CDR3 protein: CASSRTLAPWQYF; CDR3 DNA: TGTGCCAGCAGCCGGACCTTAGCCCCCTGGCAGTATTTT
clone size: many; V gene: TRBV10-2; J gene: TRBJ2-7; D gene: .; CDR3 protein: CASSSKTDGIYEQYF; CDR3 DNA: TGCGCCAGCAGTTCTAAGACGGACGGAATATACGAGCAGTACTTC
clone size: many; V gene: TRBV5-1; J gene: TRBJ2-5; D gene: .; CDR3 protein: CASSSGAEETQYF; CDR3 DNA: TGCGCCAGCAGCTCAGGGGCCGAAGAGACCCAGTACTTC
clone size: .; V gene: TRBV6-2/TRBV6-3; J gene: TRBJ1-1; D gene: .; CDR3 protein: CASSGRLAEAFF; CDR3 DNA: TGTGCCAGCAGTGGCAGATTGGCTGAAGCTTTCTTT
clone size: many; V gene: TRBV5-1; J gene: TRBJ1-1; D gene: TRBD1; CDR3 protein: CASSSAQGDTEAFF; CDR3 DNA: TGCGCCAGCAGCTCGGCCCAGGGGGACACTGAAGCTTTCTTT
clone size: few; V gene: TRBV6-1; J gene: TRBJ1-1; D gene: .; CDR3 protein: CATRVRTPLNTEAFF; CDR3 DNA: TGTGCCACCCGAGTAAGGACACCCCTGAACACTGAAGCTTTCTTT
clone size: .; V gene: TRBV6-1; J gene: TRBJ2-5; D gene: TRBD1; CDR3 protein: CASRRPGQPLRNEQYF; CDR3 DNA: TGTGCCAGCAGGAGGCCGGGACAGCCCCTCCGGAATGAGCAGTACTTC
clone size: few; V gene: TRBV6-2/TRBV6-3; J gene: TRBJ2-2; D gene: .; CDR3 protein: CASNQTDTGELFF; CDR3 DNA: TGTGCCAGCAACCAGACAGATACCGGGGAGCTGTTTTTT
clone size: many; V gene: TRBV7-8; J gene: TRBJ2-7; D gene: .; CDR3 protein: CASSPRETHSYEQYF; CDR3 DNA: TGTGCCAGCAGCCCCCGAGAGACCCACTCCTACGAGCAGTACTTC
clone size: few; V gene: TRBV20-1; J gene: TRBJ2-1; D gene: TRBD2; CDR3 protein: CSAGLARNEQFF; CDR3 DNA: TGCAGTGCCGGACTAGCGCGGAATGAGCAGTTCTTC
clone size: many; V gene: TRBV7-2; J gene: TRBJ2-4; D gene: .; CDR3 protein: CASSETGAKNIQYF; CDR3 DNA: TGTGCCAGCAGTGAAACTGGCGCCAAAAACATTCAGTACTTC
clone size: many; V gene: TRBV5-1; J gene: TRBJ2-1; D gene: TRBD2; CDR3 protein: CASGTSGVRNEQFF; CDR3 DNA: TGCGCCAGCGGGACTAGCGGGGTAAGGAATGAGCAGTTCTTC
clone size: .; V gene: TRBV7-2; J gene: TRBJ1-2; D gene: .; CDR3 protein: CASSLPGGYTF; CDR3 DNA: TGTGCCAGCAGCCTCCCGGGAGGCTACACCTTC
clone size: many; V gene: TRBV6-6; J gene: TRBJ2-4; D gene: TRBD2; CDR3 protein: CASRPRGGGVAKNIQYF; CDR3 DNA: TGTGCCAGCAGACCCCGTGGGGGGGGAGTAGCCAAAAACATTCAGTACTTC
clone size: .; V gene: TRBV10-3; J gene: TRBJ2-3; D gene: TRBD2; CDR3 protein: CAISETVAGGPVTDTQYF; CDR3 DNA: TGTGCCATCAGTGAGACAGTGGCGGGGGGGCCAGTTACAGATACGCAGTATTTT
clone size: many; V gene: TRBV30; J gene: TRBJ1-4; D gene: .; CDR3 protein: CVLGGLATNEKLFF; CDR3 DNA: TGTGTTCTGGGCGGCCTTGCAACTAATGAAAAACTGTTTTTT
clone size: many; V gene: TRBV7-2; J gene: TRBJ2-7; D gene: .; CDR3 protein: CASSLNPREQYF; CDR3 DNA: TGTGCCAGCAGCTTAAATCCACGCGAGCAGTACTTC
clone size: many; V gene: TRBV20-1; J gene: TRBJ2-3; D gene: .; CDR3 protein: CSARDRSRGPSTDTQYF; CDR3 DNA: TGCAGTGCTAGAGATCGTTCGCGGGGGCCGAGCACAGATACGCAGTATTTT
clone size: .; V gene: TRBV21-1; J gene: TRBJ2-3; D gene: .; CDR3 protein: CASSPDTGTDTQYF; CDR3 DNA: TGTGCCAGCAGCCCAGATACAGGGACCGATACGCAGTATTTT
clone size: .; V gene: TRBV4-2; J gene: TRBJ2-5; D gene: .; CDR3 protein: CASSQGATFQGNYNGQYF; CDR3 DNA: TGTGCCAGCAGCCAAGGGGCGACGTTTCAGGGAAACTACAATGGGCAGTACTTC
clone size: .; V gene: TRBV20-1; J gene: TRBJ2-3; D gene: .; CDR3 protein: CSASPGADTQYF; CDR3 DNA: TGCAGTGCTAGCCCCGGGGCAGATACGCAGTATTTT
clone size: many; V gene: TRBV7-2; J gene: TRBJ2-3; D gene: TRBD2; CDR3 protein: CASSKPGLALATNTQYF; CDR3 DNA: TGTGCCAGCAGCAAACCGGGACTAGCACTCGCTACCAATACGCAGTATTTT
clone size: many; V gene: TRBV7-9; J gene: TRBJ2-1; D gene: TRBD2; CDR3 protein: CASTHERGGSYNEQFF; CDR3 DNA: TGTGCCAGCACTCACGAGCGGGGGGGTTCTTACAATGAGCAGTTCTTC
clone size: many; V gene: TRBV20-1; J gene: TRBJ2-5; D gene: .; CDR3 protein: CSARPTAGTMYQETQYF; CDR3 DNA: TGCAGTGCTAGACCAACAGCCGGGACAATGTACCAAGAGACCCAGTACTTC
clone size: many; V gene: TRBV12-5; J gene: TRBJ2-1; D gene: .; CDR3 protein: CASGLAGFHEQFF; CDR3 DNA: TGTGCTAGTGGTCTGGCAGGGTTCCATGAGCAGTTCTTC
clone size: many; V gene: TRBV27; J gene: TRBJ2-5; D gene: TRBD2; CDR3 protein: CASSRRLAGAVGETQYF; CDR3 DNA: TGTGCCAGCAGCCGCCGACTAGCGGGGGCCGTGGGAGAGACCCAGTACTTC
clone size: .; V gene: TRBV3-1; J gene: TRBJ1-4; D gene: .; CDR3 protein: CASSQSEEKLFF; CDR3 DNA: TGTGCCAGCAGCCAAAGCGAAGAAAAACTGTTTTTT
clone size: many; V gene: TRBV24-1; J gene: TRBJ2-5; D gene: .; CDR3 protein: CATSDARVGETQYF; CDR3 DNA: TGTGCCACCAGTGATGCCAGGGTAGGGGAGACCCAGTACTTC
clone size: .; V gene: TRBV5-6; J gene: TRBJ1-2; D gene: .; CDR3 protein: CASSFRWNGGYTF; CDR3 DNA: TGTGCCAGCAGCTTCCGTTGGAATGGGGGCTACACCTTC
clone size: few; V gene: TRBV3-1; J gene: TRBJ2-2; D gene: .; CDR3 protein: CASSHGGPGELFF; CDR3 DNA: TGTGCCAGCAGCCATGGGGGCCCCGGGGAGCTGTTTTTT
clone size: .; V gene: TRBV7-8; J gene: TRBJ2-1; D gene: TRBD2; CDR3 protein: CACSSGTRDNEQFF; CDR3 DNA: TGTGCCTGCAGCTCCGGGACTAGGGACAATGAGCAGTTCTTC
clone size: many; V gene: TRBV4-3; J gene: TRBJ1-2; D gene: .; CDR3 protein: CASSQVWGAEDYGYTF; CDR3 DNA: TGCGCCAGCAGCCAAGTCTGGGGGGCGGAGGACTATGGCTACACCTTC
clone size: many; V gene: TRBV7-2; J gene: TRBJ1-2; D gene: TRBD1; CDR3 protein: CASSLAGGRGYGYTF; CDR3 DNA: TGTGCCAGCAGCTTAGCAGGGGGCCGGGGTTATGGCTACACCTTC
clone size: many; V gene: TRBV5-1; J gene: TRBJ2-3; D gene: TRBD2; CDR3 protein: CASSFLTSGGTDTQYF; CDR3 DNA: TGCGCCAGCAGCTTTTTAACTAGCGGGGGAACAGATACGCAGTATTTT
clone size: few; V gene: TRBV29-1; J gene: TRBJ1-2; D gene: .; CDR3 protein: CSVQARQYTF; CDR3 DNA: TGCAGCGTCCAGGCGAGGCAGTACACCTTC
clone size: .; V gene: TRBV7-9; J gene: TRBJ2-3; D gene: TRBD2; CDR3 protein: CASSLTSGGQGDTQYF; CDR3 DNA: TGTGCCAGCAGCTTGACTAGCGGGGGGCAAGGAGATACGCAGTATTTT
clone size: many; V gene: TRBV20-1; J gene: TRBJ1-2; D gene: TRBD1; CDR3 protein: CSALFDRGGYTF; CDR3 DNA: TGCAGTGCTTTATTCGACAGGGGTGGCTACACCTTC
clone size: many; V gene: TRBV5-1; J gene: TRBJ2-7; D gene: TRBD1; CDR3 protein: CASSAGDRAMEYF; CDR3 DNA: TGCGCCAGCAGCGCCGGGGACAGGGCCATGGAGTACTTC
clone size: .; V gene: TRBV9; J gene: TRBJ2-7; D gene: TRBD2; CDR3 protein: CASSVSGASGFEQYF; CDR3 DNA: TGTGCCAGCAGTGTCAGCGGGGCTAGCGGATTTGAGCAGTACTTC
clone size: few; V gene: TRBV15; J gene: TRBJ2-4; D gene: .; CDR3 protein: CATSRGQAGGNIQYF; CDR3 DNA: TGTGCCACCAGCAGAGGTCAAGCAGGAGGGAACATTCAGTACTTC
clone size: many; V gene: TRBV5-1; J gene: TRBJ2-5; D gene: .; CDR3 protein: CASSRDDQETQYF; CDR3 DNA: TGCGCCAGCAGTCGGGACGACCAAGAGACCCAGTACTTC
clone size: .; V gene: TRBV18; J gene: TRBJ1-5; D gene: TRBD1; CDR3 protein: CASSLDRGNPFSNQPQHF; CDR3 DNA: TGTGCCAGCTCCCTCGACAGGGGAAATCCTTTTAGCAATCAGCCCCAGCATTTT
clone size: few; V gene: TRBV7-2; J gene: TRBJ2-1; D gene: .; CDR3 protein: CASSSGRINEQFF; CDR3 DNA: TGTGCCAGCAGTTCCGGACGGATCAATGAGCAGTTCTTC
clone size: .; V gene: TRBV20-1; J gene: TRBJ2-3; D gene: TRBD2; CDR3 protein: CSADLRLAASLDTQYF; CDR3 DNA: TGCAGTGCTGATCTAAGACTAGCGGCCTCCCTAGATACGCAGTATTTT
clone size: .; V gene: TRBV12-3/TRBV12-4; J gene: TRBJ2-7; D gene: .; CDR3 protein: CASSRSSPAGVYEQYF; CDR3 DNA: TGTGCCAGCAGTCGATCTTCTCCAGCGGGTGTGTACGAGCAGTACTTC
clone size: many; V gene: TRBV9; J gene: TRBJ2-2; D gene: .; CDR3 protein: CASKGLNTGELFF; CDR3 DNA: TGTGCCAGCAAGGGACTTAACACCGGGGAGCTGTTTTTT
clone size: many; V gene: TRBV7-2; J gene: TRBJ2-5; D gene: .; CDR3 protein: CASSLGGPPHQETQYF; CDR3 DNA: TGTGCCAGCAGCTTGGGGGGGCCCCCCCACCAAGAGACCCAGTACTTC